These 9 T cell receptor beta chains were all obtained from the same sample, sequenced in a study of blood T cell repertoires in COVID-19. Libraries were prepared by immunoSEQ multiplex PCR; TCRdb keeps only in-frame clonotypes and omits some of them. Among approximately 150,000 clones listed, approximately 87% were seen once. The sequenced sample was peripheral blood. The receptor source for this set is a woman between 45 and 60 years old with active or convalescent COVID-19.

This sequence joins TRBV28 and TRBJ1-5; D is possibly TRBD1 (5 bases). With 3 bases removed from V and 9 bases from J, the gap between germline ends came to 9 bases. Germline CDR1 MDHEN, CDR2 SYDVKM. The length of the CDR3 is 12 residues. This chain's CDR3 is CASSFRGGPQHF. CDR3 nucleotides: TGTGCCAGCAGTTTCCGGGGGGGGCCCCAGCATTTT.

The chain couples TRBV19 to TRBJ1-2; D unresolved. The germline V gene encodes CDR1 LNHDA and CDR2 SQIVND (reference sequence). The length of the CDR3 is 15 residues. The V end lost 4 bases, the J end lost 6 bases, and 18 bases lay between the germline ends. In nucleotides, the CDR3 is TGTGCCAGTAGTACGGGAGGACGGAGACGGAATGGCTACACCTTC. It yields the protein CASSTGGRRRNGYTF.

The DNA for the CDR3 is TGTGCCATCAGCGGAGGACAGGGGGTGAACACTGAAGCTTTCTTT. Its protein is CAISGGQGVNTEAFF. V and J are TRBV10-3 and TRBJ1-1; 10 bases are shared with TRBD1. V was pared by 6 bases and J by 0 bases, with 4 bases of the junction left unmatched. The CDR3 length is 15 residues. Germline V gene sequence: CDR1 ENHRY, CDR2 SYGVKD.

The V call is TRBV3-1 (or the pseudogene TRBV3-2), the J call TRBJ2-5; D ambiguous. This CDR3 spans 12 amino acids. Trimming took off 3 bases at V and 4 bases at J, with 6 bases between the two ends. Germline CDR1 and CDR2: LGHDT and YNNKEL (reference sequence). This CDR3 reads CASSHSGETQYF. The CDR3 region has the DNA TGTGCCAGCAGCCATAGTGGAGAGACCCAGTACTTC.

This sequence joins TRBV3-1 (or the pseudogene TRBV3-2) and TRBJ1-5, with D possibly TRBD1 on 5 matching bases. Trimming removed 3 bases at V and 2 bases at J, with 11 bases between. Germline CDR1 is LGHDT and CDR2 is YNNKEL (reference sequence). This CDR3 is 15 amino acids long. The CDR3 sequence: CASSQGGAGNQPQHF. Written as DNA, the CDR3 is TGTGCCAGCAGCCAGGGAGGGGCGGGCAATCAGCCCCAGCATTTT.

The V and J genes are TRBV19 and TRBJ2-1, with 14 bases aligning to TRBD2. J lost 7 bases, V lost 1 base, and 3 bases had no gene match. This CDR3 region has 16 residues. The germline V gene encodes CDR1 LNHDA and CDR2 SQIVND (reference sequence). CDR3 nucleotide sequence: TGTGCCAGTAGTATAGGGGGACTAGCGGGAGTGAATGAGCAGTTCTTC. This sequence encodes CASSIGGLAGVNEQFF.

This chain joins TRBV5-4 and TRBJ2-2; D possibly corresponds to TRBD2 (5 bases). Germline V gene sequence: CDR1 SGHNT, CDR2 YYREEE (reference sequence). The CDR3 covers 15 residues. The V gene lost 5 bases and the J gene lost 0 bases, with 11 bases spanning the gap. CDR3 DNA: TGTGCCAGCAGACCTGGAGGATCGAACACCGGGGAGCTGTTTTTT. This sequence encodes CASRPGGSNTGELFF.

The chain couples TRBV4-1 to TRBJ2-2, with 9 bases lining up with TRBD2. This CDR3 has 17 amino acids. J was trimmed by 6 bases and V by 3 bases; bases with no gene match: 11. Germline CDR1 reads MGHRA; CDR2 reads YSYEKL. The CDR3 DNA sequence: TGCGCCAGCAGCCAGAGGGGATTAGCGGGAGTGGCCGGGGAGCTGTTTTTT. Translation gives CASSQRGLAGVAGELFF.

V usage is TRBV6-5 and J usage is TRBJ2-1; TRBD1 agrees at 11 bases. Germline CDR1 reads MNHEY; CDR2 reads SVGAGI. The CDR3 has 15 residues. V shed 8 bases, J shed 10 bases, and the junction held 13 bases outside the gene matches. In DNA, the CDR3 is TGTGCCAGCCTCAACCGGGACAGGGGGGTCGGGGAGCAGTTCTTC. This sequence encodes CASLNRDRGVGEQFF.